The T cell receptor (beta chain) described here comes from a study of CD8 T cells in Susac syndrome. General study results and limits: Among active patients and in TEMRA cells, CD8+ clonal expansion in Susac reached its peak.

CD8+ and CD4+ T cells from blood underwent TCR beta sequencing, which was carried out in a high-throughput format. The CD8+ and CD4+ T cells were isolated magnetically using a negative isolation approach, whereas the TEMRA cells were enriched by FACS. RNA in amounts of roughly 0.45 to 1 ug was reverse transcribed with random hexamers. Across 54 Vbeta and 13 Jbeta, TCR beta CDR3 was amplified with immunoSEQ multiplex PCR. A single record per CDR3 protein comes from TCRdb applying MiXCR to the immunoSEQ multiplex PCR reads. The sample includes around 150,000 distinct CDR3 sequences, over 90% of them seen just once. This clonotype was recorded only once. The antigen remains undetermined. Input material: CD8+ T cells from PBMCs. The clonotype comes from a human donor with Susac syndrome.

For the CDR3, the DNA is TGTGCCAGCAGCTTAGGGACAGGGGACGCAGATACGCAGTATTTT. Encoded protein: CASSLGTGDADTQYF. The chain employs TRBV5-4 and TRBJ2-3, with 10 nucleotides matching TRBD1. The CDR3 sequence is 15 residues long. Germline assignment: CDR1 SGHNT and CDR2 YYREEE (reference sequence). V was clipped by 2 bases and J by 4 bases; unmatched bases: 4.